This T cell receptor (beta chain) was captured in a study of Graves' ophthalmopathy and Graves' hyperthyroidism. Looking at the study overall: Before any treatment, peripheral blood was taken at the initial diagnosis. Regarding the study as a whole: In blood appeared most of the expanded thyroid clonotypes whose frequency exceeded 0.001. Sensitivity of about 91% and specificity of almost 83% were achieved when a 13-signature model separated ophthalmopathy from stable hyperthyroidism.

RNA transcripts yielded amplified TCR beta CDR3 regions. Second-round multiplex PCR followed a first-round RT-PCR using HTBI primers. TCRdb processed the multiplex PCR reads anew with MiXCR; each CDR3 protein has one entry. The sample includes approximately 150,000 distinct CDR3 sequences, under 45% of them seen just once. Researchers turned away patients with other autoimmune diseases, uncontrolled infections, pregnancy or lactation. Germline V gene sequence: CDR1 MNHEY, CDR2 SVGAGI. This CDR3 is 13 amino acids long. Trimming took off 8 bases at V and 7 bases at J, with 12 bases between the two ends. The sample holds many counts of this clonotype. Its antigen is not known.

This chain joins TRBV6-5 and TRBJ1-6; TRBD1 might be the D (6 bases). This sequence was found in a young man with Graves' ophthalmopathy. Sequencing was performed on peripheral blood. CDR3 nucleotide sequence: TGTGCCAGCCGGGACACGCTAAATTCACCCCTCCACTTT. Amino acid sequence: CASRDTLNSPLHF.